The rows below give T cell receptor beta chains drawn from one sample of a study of T-cell reconstitution after alpha-beta-depleted transplantation in children. TCRdb itself ran the PCR reads through MiXCR, one entry per CDR3 protein. The sample records about 830,000 distinct CDR3 sequences, about 16% being singletons. The source material was PBMCs, mostly from graft donor cells, sampled 360 days after TCRalphabeta/CD19-depleted stem cell transplant. Receptors originate from a male patient under 18 who had a stem cell transplant for acute lymphoblastic leukemia, so the T cells may come from the graft donor. Both conserved end residues are part of each CDR3. D genes are given only for firm matches. Some rows have no size entry. The others give once, few or many, or a class for an expanded clone.

V	J	D	length	size	CDR3	DNA
TRBV5-1	TRBJ2-7	-	18	-	CASSYRDPFVSAGYEQYF	TGCGCCAGCAGCTACCGGGACCCTTTTGTTAGTGCGGGGTACGAGCAGTACTTC
TRBV20-1	TRBJ2-2	TRBD1	14	few	CSASWTGRTGELFF	TGCAGTGCTAGTTGGACAGGGAGGACCGGGGAGCTGTTTTTT
TRBV5-4	TRBJ2-3	-	13	-	CASSSRSADTQYF	TGTGCCAGCAGCTCGAGGTCCGCAGATACGCAGTATTTT
TRBV10-3	TRBJ2-1	TRBD2	15	-	CAISEGTSGSNEQFF	TGTGCCATCAGTGAGGGGACTAGCGGGAGCAATGAGCAGTTCTTC
TRBV5-1	TRBJ2-5	-	15	-	CASSPGVLRGETQYF	TGCGCCAGCAGCCCGGGGGTCCTAAGAGGAGAGACCCAGTACTTC
TRBV20-1	TRBJ2-3	-	14	few	CSARDPGGTDTQYF	TGCAGTGCTAGAGATCCTGGCGGCACAGATACGCAGTATTTT
TRBV5-6	TRBJ2-7	TRBD1	16	few	CASSPLGQGKLYEQYF	TGTGCCAGCAGCCCTTTGGGACAGGGTAAACTCTACGAGCAGTACTTC
TRBV12-5	TRBJ2-1	TRBD2	16	-	CASGLTREGSYNEQFF	TGTGCTAGTGGTTTAACGCGGGAGGGCTCCTACAATGAGCAGTTCTTC
TRBV2	TRBJ2-2	-	16	few	CASSRAAFANTGELFF	TGTGCCAGCAGTCGCGCGGCGTTCGCGAACACCGGGGAGCTGTTTTTT
TRBV4-1	TRBJ2-1	TRBD2	19	-	CASSQSTSGRNPSYNEQFF	TGCGCCAGCAGCCAGTCAACTAGCGGGAGGAACCCCTCCTACAATGAGCAGTTCTTC
TRBV6-2/TRBV6-3	TRBJ2-5	-	16	-	CASRPRAGTVQETQYF	TGTGCCAGCAGGCCCCGGGCGGGGACGGTGCAAGAGACCCAGTACTTC
TRBV29-1	TRBJ2-2	TRBD2	16	-	CSVGGRDGVNTGELFF	TGCAGCGTCGGGGGGAGGGACGGAGTTAACACCGGGGAGCTGTTTTTT
TRBV20-1	TRBJ1-3	-	15	once	CSARGVGVGGNTIYF	TGCAGTGCTAGAGGGGTAGGGGTGGGAGGAAACACCATATATTTT
TRBV5-1	TRBJ2-3	-	13	few	CASSLVRPDTQYF	TGCGCCAGCAGCTTGGTAAGGCCAGATACGCAGTATTTT
TRBV2	TRBJ2-6	-	15	few	CASKTEGAGANVLTF	TGTGCCAGCAAGACCGAGGGGGCTGGGGCCAACGTCCTGACTTTC
TRBV5-1	TRBJ2-5	-	16	-	CASSAGGTGVQETQYF	TGCGCCAGCAGCGCGGGGGGGACAGGGGTCCAAGAGACCCAGTACTTC
TRBV19	TRBJ2-7	TRBD2	16	-	CASSIGGLAGSYEQYF	TGTGCCAGTAGTATTGGTGGACTAGCGGGATCCTACGAGCAGTACTTC
TRBV20-1	TRBJ2-7	TRBD2	16	few	CSAFTLTSAGSYEQYF	TGCAGTGCTTTCACTCTCACTAGCGCAGGTTCCTACGAGCAGTACTTC
TRBV7-8	TRBJ2-5	TRBD1	16	-	CASSLRDRGFQETQYF	TGTGCCAGCAGCTTAAGGGACAGGGGATTCCAAGAGACCCAGTACTTC
TRBV9	TRBJ2-1	-	12	many	CASSPGAGEQFF	TGTGCCAGCAGCCCAGGGGCGGGTGAGCAGTTCTTC
TRBV4-1	TRBJ2-3	-	19	-	CASSFYGGYLLSSTDTQYF	TGCGCCAGCAGCTTTTACGGGGGCTACTTGCTCTCTAGCACAGATACGCAGTATTTT
TRBV20-1	TRBJ2-1	TRBD2	14	few	CSARVSGSYNEQFF	TGCAGTGCGAGGGTTAGCGGGAGTTACAATGAGCAGTTCTTC
TRBV5-6	TRBJ1-2	-	14	-	CASSPRSLLNGYTF	TGTGCCAGCAGCCCCCGTAGCCTTCTTAATGGCTACACCTTC
TRBV20-1	TRBJ2-2	TRBD2	15	few	CSARDKLAATGELFF	TGCAGTGCTAGAGATAAACTAGCGGCGACCGGGGAGCTGTTTTTT
TRBV7-6	TRBJ2-5	TRBD2	15	-	CASSIIAGTQETQYF	TGTGCCAGCAGCATTATAGCGGGTACCCAAGAGACCCAGTACTTC
TRBV11-2	TRBJ1-6	TRBD1	17	few	CASSLTGGPTYNSPLHF	TGTGCCAGCAGCTTGACAGGGGGGCCCACCTATAATTCACCCCTCCACTTT
TRBV15	TRBJ1-5	-	15	many	CATSRVPLSNQPQHF	TGTGCCACCAGCAGAGTTCCTTTAAGCAATCAGCCCCAGCATTTT
TRBV12-3/TRBV12-4	TRBJ2-1	-	13	few	CASKDSSYNEQFF	TGTGCCAGCAAAGACAGCTCCTACAATGAGCAGTTCTTC
TRBV18	TRBJ2-1	TRBD1	16	few	CASSRDPGQGLNEQFF	TGTGCCAGCTCACGGGATCCGGGACAGGGGCTCAATGAGCAGTTCTTC
TRBV6-5	TRBJ1-5	-	17	-	CASSYVRPGWSNQPQHF	TGTGCCAGCAGTTACGTTCGTCCAGGGTGGAGCAATCAGCCCCAGCATTTT
TRBV11-2	TRBJ2-1	TRBD2	18	-	CASSLWVLAASSYNEQFF	TGTGCCAGCAGCTTATGGGTACTAGCGGCAAGCTCCTACAATGAGCAGTTCTTC
TRBV7-9	TRBJ1-1	-	14	few	CASTSTGARGEAFF	TGTGCCAGCACCTCAACGGGCGCCAGGGGTGAAGCTTTCTTT
TRBV29-1	TRBJ1-2	-	15	many	CSVLREGRRAYGYTF	TGCAGCGTTCTCCGAGAGGGAAGGAGAGCGTATGGCTACACCTTC
TRBV25-1	TRBJ2-7	TRBD1	14	few	CASSDGTASYEQYF	TGTGCCAGCAGTGATGGGACAGCTTCCTACGAGCAGTACTTC
TRBV7-2	TRBJ2-7	TRBD2	14	few	CASSFRRGTSEQYF	TGTGCCAGCAGCTTCCGACGGGGGACTAGCGAGCAGTACTTC
TRBV20-1	TRBJ2-7	-	14	few	CSARDESRIYEQYF	TGCAGTGCTAGAGATGAGTCACGGATCTACGAGCAGTACTTC
TRBV5-6	TRBJ1-4	-	16	many	CASSLDTGVGYEKLFF	TGTGCCAGCAGCTTGGACACGGGTGTCGGCTATGAAAAACTGTTTTTT
TRBV20-1	TRBJ2-5	-	14	-	CSARAPGVQETQYF	TGCAGTGCTAGAGCCCCAGGCGTACAAGAGACCCAGTACTTC
TRBV20-1	TRBJ2-7	TRBD1	16	few	CSARPSNRGQVSEQYF	TGCAGTGCTAGACCCAGCAACAGGGGGCAAGTCTCCGAGCAGTACTTC
TRBV4-1	TRBJ1-2	-	14	-	CASSQVTTGYGYTF	TGCGCCAGCAGCCAAGTGACAACGGGCTATGGCTACACCTTC
TRBV29-1	TRBJ2-1	TRBD2	12	many	CSVVGLANEQFF	TGCAGCGTTGTAGGACTAGCGAATGAGCAGTTCTTC
TRBV7-8	TRBJ2-2	-	15	few	CASSMRTANTGELFF	TGTGCCAGCAGCATGAGGACGGCGAACACCGGGGAGCTGTTTTTT
TRBV6-1	TRBJ2-4	-	14	many	CASSIAVLKNIQYF	TGTGCCAGCAGTATAGCGGTCCTAAAAAACATTCAGTACTTC
TRBV6-2/TRBV6-3	TRBJ2-1	-	15	-	CASSAGTGEGNEQFF	TGTGCCAGCAGTGCGGGGACGGGAGAGGGCAATGAGCAGTTCTTC
TRBV2	TRBJ1-4	-	14	few	CASRKGEANEKLFF	TGTGCCAGCAGGAAGGGGGAGGCTAATGAAAAACTGTTTTTT
TRBV12-3/TRBV12-4	TRBJ2-1	-	12	few	CASSPASTFQFF	TGTGCCAGCAGCCCGGCTTCAACTTTTCAGTTCTTC
TRBV7-3	TRBJ2-2	-	13	many	CASSFSTPGELFF	TGTGCCAGCAGCTTCAGTACACCGGGGGAGCTGTTTTTT
TRBV4-1	TRBJ2-7	TRBD2	18	few	CASSQDNLAVPSSYEQYF	TGCGCCAGCAGCCAAGATAACCTAGCGGTTCCCAGCTCCTACGAGCAGTACTTC
TRBV5-1	TRBJ2-2	TRBD2	18	few	CASSPGSGSRGYTGELFF	TGCGCCAGCAGCCCTGGCAGCGGGAGTAGAGGGTACACCGGGGAGCTGTTTTTT
TRBV29-1	TRBJ2-3	-	14	few	CSVEGRGRTDTQYF	TGCAGCGTTGAAGGCAGGGGACGCACAGATACGCAGTATTTT
TRBV11-1	TRBJ2-5	-	14	many	CASSLGRYQETQYF	TGTGCCAGCAGCTTAGGCAGGTACCAAGAGACCCAGTACTTC
TRBV3-1	TRBJ2-7	-	15	many	CASSQGISANYEQYF	TGTGCCAGCAGCCAAGGGATTAGCGCAAACTACGAGCAGTACTTC
TRBV7-8	TRBJ2-3	-	15	-	CASGGRQASTDTQYF	TGTGCCAGCGGCGGTAGACAGGCTAGCACAGATACGCAGTATTTT
TRBV5-6	TRBJ2-6	TRBD1	19	-	CASSLNWDRRGNGANVLTF	TGTGCCAGCAGCCTGAATTGGGACAGGCGAGGGAATGGGGCCAACGTCCTGACTTTC